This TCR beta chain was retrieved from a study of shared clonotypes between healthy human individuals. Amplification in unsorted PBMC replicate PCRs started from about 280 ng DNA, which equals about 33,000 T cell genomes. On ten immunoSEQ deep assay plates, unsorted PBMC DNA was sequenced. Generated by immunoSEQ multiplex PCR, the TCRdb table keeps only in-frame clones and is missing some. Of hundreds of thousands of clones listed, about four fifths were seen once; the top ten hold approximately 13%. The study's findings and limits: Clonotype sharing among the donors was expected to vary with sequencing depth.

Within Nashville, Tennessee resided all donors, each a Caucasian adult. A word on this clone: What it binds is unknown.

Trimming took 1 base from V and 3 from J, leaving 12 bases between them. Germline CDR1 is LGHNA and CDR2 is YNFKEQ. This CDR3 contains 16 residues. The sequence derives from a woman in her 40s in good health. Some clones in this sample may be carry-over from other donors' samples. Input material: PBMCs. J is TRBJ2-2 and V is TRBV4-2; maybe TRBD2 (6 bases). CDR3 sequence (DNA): TGTGCCAGCAGCCAAGGCGAGGGAGGAGACACCGGGGAGCTGTTTTTT. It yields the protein CASSQGEGGDTGELFF.